These 8 T cell receptor beta chains were sequenced from one sample in a study of T cell responses to AZD1222 COVID-19 vaccine. Here immunoSEQ multiplex PCR was the method, and the copy in TCRdb shows in-frame clones only, minus some. The table includes 65,000 to 75,000 clones, around four fifths detected once. The specimen was peripheral blood, collected on day 0 of AZD1222 vaccination. The source of these receptors is an adult in good health.

The chain uses TRBV7-2 and TRBJ2-1, with 7 bases identical to TRBD2. This CDR3 has 16 amino acids. Trimming at V came to 10 bases and at J to 6 bases, leaving 18 bases not matched to a gene. Germline V CDR1 and CDR2: SGHTA, FQGNSA. This chain's CDR3 is CATQRQGGGGRNEQFF. CDR3 in DNA: TGTGCCACCCAGCGTCAGGGTGGGGGGGGACGCAATGAGCAGTTCTTC.

The chain carries TRBV9 and TRBJ1-1; no definite D call. V was pared by 4 bases and J by 0 bases, with 10 bases between. Germline values: CDR1 SGDLS, CDR2 YYNGEE. This CDR3 has 14 amino acids. The CDR3 is CASSPAGLNTEAFF. CDR3 nucleotides: TGTGCCAGCAGCCCCGCGGGGTTGAACACTGAAGCTTTCTTT.

CDR3 sequence: CASSGPPGGRNQPQHF. The CDR3 nucleotides read TGTGCCAGCAGCGGTCCCCCCGGTGGACGCAATCAGCCCCAGCATTTT. The chain is built from TRBV2 and TRBJ1-5; D gene ambiguous. From germline, CDR1 is SNHLY and CDR2 FYNNEI. V was cut by 6 bases and J by 2 bases, with 17 bases left in between. The CDR3 runs to 16 residues.

The rearrangement uses TRBV15 and TRBJ2-7; D ambiguous. The ends were cut back, 6 bases at V and 4 bases at J, with 16 bases in the middle. Per germline, CDR1 LNHNV and CDR2 YYDKDF (reference sequence). The CDR3 totals 14 residues. The CDR3 loop reads CATSGIHSTYEQYF. The CDR3 nucleotides read TGTGCCACCAGTGGTATCCACTCCACGTACGAGCAGTACTTC.

This rearrangement joins TRBV9 to TRBJ2-7; the D gene is possibly TRBD2 (5 bases). The germline CDR1 and CDR2 sequences are SGDLS and YYNGEE. V lost 2 bases, J lost 0 bases, and 9 bases lay in between. There are 14 residues in the CDR3. The CDR3 is CASSVDGNSYEQYF. For the CDR3, the DNA is TGTGCCAGCAGCGTTGACGGGAACTCCTACGAGCAGTACTTC.

A few counts support this clone. This chain joins TRBV28 and TRBJ1-6; a possible D gene is TRBD1 (6 bases). CDR1 is MDHEN, CDR2 SYDVKM, per germline. The V end lost 5 bases, the J end lost 5 bases, and 13 bases lay between the germline ends. CDR3 size: 15 residues. The CDR3 sequence is CASSDRRGNNSPLHF. In DNA, the CDR3 is TGTGCCAGCAGTGATCGTAGGGGGAATAATTCACCCCTCCACTTT.

This chain links TRBV5-4 with TRBJ1-1; D remains ambiguous. Germline V gives CDR1 SGHNT, CDR2 YYREEE (reference sequence). V was pared by 2 bases and J by 3 bases, with 14 bases between. The CDR3 contains 15 residues. CDR3 nucleotides: TGTGCCAGCAGCTTTTGGGGTATTAGGGACACTGAAGCTTTCTTT. Protein: CASSFWGIRDTEAFF.

The chain recombines TRBV18 with TRBJ2-3, with D perhaps matching TRBD1 (6 bases). The CDR3 loop spans 12 amino acids. The ends were cut back, 3 bases at V and 6 bases at J, with 7 bases in the middle. CDR1 and CDR2 (germline): KGHSH, LQKENI. The CDR3: CASSPQGDTQYF. As DNA, the CDR3 is TGTGCCAGCTCACCTCAGGGGGATACGCAGTATTTT.